One and the same sample provided the 18 T cell receptor beta chains below, sequenced in a study of T-cell reconstitution after alpha-beta-depleted transplantation in children. The authors prepared the TCRbeta library with unique molecular identifiers. Using its own MiXCR run on the PCR reads, TCRdb lists one record per CDR3 protein. The sample contains roughly 350,000 distinct CDR3 sequences, around 10% of which appear only once. The input for sequencing was PBMCs from the stem cell graft donor, taken from the stem cell graft. These receptors were obtained from a human donor who donated a stem cell graft to a child with acute lymphoblastic leukemia.

This clonotype was counted only a few times. V is TRBV7-8 and J is TRBJ1-5, with D unclear. The germline gives CDR1 SGHVS, CDR2 FQNEAQ. V lost 2 bases, J lost 4 bases, and 15 bases lay in between. The CDR3 totals 16 residues. This CDR3 reads CASSLLARGSNQPQHF. DNA for the CDR3: TGTGCCAGCAGCTTACTGGCTCGTGGAAGTAATCAGCCCCAGCATTTT.

This clonotype was detected ten times or more. The gene calls are TRBV7-6 and TRBJ2-1, with TRBD1 matching over 8 bases. The CDR3 has 14 amino acids. Germline CDR1 reads SGHVS; CDR2 reads FNYEAQ. The trim removed 3 bases at V and 6 bases at J, leaving 4 bases unmatched. The CDR3 DNA reads TGTGCCAGCAGCTTGCAGGGGGCGGTCAATGAGCAGTTCTTC. It yields the protein CASSLQGAVNEQFF.

CDR3: CASSQDSAGLTPNTQYF. In DNA, the CDR3 is TGCGCCAGCAGCCAAGATTCTGCGGGACTTACCCCTAATACGCAGTATTTT. The chain links TRBV4-3 to TRBJ2-3; perhaps TRBD2 as D (6 bases). The length of the CDR3 is 17 residues. Trimming left V 0 bases short and J 7 bases short, with 20 bases between. CDR1 and CDR2 from the germline V gene are LGHNA and YSLEER.

This clonotype occurred a few times. The CDR3 nucleotides read TGCAGTGCTTTGGACCCAACCCGCGAAAAACTGTTTTTT. Translated, it gives CSALDPTREKLFF. V gene TRBV20-1 combines with J gene TRBJ1-4; no firm D call. Trimming took 5 bases from V and 8 from J, leaving 15 bases between them. CDR3 size: 13 residues. Germline CDR1 and CDR2: DFQATT and SNEGSKA (reference sequence).

In this sample, this clonotype turned up many times. V gene TRBV7-8 combines with J gene TRBJ1-1; 8 nucleotides align to TRBD1. Germline-derived CDR1 and CDR2 are SGHVS and FQNEAQ. After removal of 4 bases from V and 5 bases from J, the junction contained 9 bases not matched to a gene. The CDR3 consists of 15 residues. CDR3 nucleotides: TGTGCCAGCAGCTCCCATGGACAGGGAGGGACTGAAGCTTTCTTT. It translates to CASSSHGQGGTEAFF.

In its sample, this clonotype was seen a few times. The V and J genes are TRBV5-5 and TRBJ1-1; TRBD1 agrees at 7 bases. Trimming cost V 1 base and J 1 base; bases outside gene matches: 10. The CDR3 runs 17 residues. Germline lookup yields CDR1 SGHKS and CDR2 YYEKEE (reference sequence). The CDR3 DNA sequence: TGTGCCAGCAGCTTGACCGCGGGACAGATCGCGAACACTGAAGCTTTCTTT. Residues: CASSLTAGQIANTEAFF.

This rearrangement joins TRBV20-1 to TRBJ2-3; 13 bases fit TRBD2. The CDR3 is 15 amino acids. Germline CDR1 reads DFQATT; CDR2 reads SNEGSKA (reference sequence). V was clipped by 5 bases and J by 5 bases; unmatched bases: 7. The CDR3 coding sequence is TGCAGTGCTCACACTAGCGGGAGGGAACGAGATACGCAGTATTTT. Protein product: CSAHTSGRERDTQYF.

This clonotype has a handful of counts. In DNA, the CDR3 is TGTGCCAGCAGCCCAGCCGCTGAGAATGAGCAGTTCTTC. It yields the protein CASSPAAENEQFF. The chain carries TRBV9 and TRBJ2-1; D not certain. The germline gives CDR1 SGDLS, CDR2 YYNGEE. Trimming pared 4 bases from V and 7 bases from J, leaving 12 bases between. The CDR3 spans 13 residues.

Only a few counts were recorded for this clonotype. V is TRBV5-1 and J is TRBJ2-5; 10 bases fit TRBD2. Germline values: CDR1 SGHRS, CDR2 YFSETQ. After removal of 4 bases from V and 2 bases from J, the junction contained 8 bases not matched to a gene. The CDR3 covers 16 residues. The DNA for the CDR3 is TGCGCCAGCAGCGAATATCTAGCGGGAGCTCAAGAGACCCAGTACTTC. It yields the protein CASSEYLAGAQETQYF.

The chain joins TRBV20-1 to TRBJ2-5; D gene ambiguous. Deletions cut 0 bases from V and 5 bases from J, with 4 bases between. The CDR3 runs to 11 residues. The germline V gene has CDR1 DFQATT and CDR2 SNEGSKA (reference sequence). CDR3 nucleotides: TGCAGTGCTAGAGAGAGGGAGACCCAGTACTTC. Its translation is CSARERETQYF.

Ten or more counts support this clonotype. V and J are TRBV5-1 and TRBJ1-1; the D gene is possibly TRBD1 (5 bases). Looked up from germline, CDR1 is SGHRS and CDR2 is YFSETQ. The V end was cut by 3 bases, the J end by 2 bases, with 11 bases between. CDR3 length: 14 residues. The CDR3 region has the DNA TGCGCCAGCAGCTCGGGGACTGGTAACACTGAAGCTTTCTTT. Translation gives CASSSGTGNTEAFF.

The rearrangement uses TRBV29-1 and TRBJ2-1; 9 bases line up with TRBD2. V shed 3 bases, J shed 7 bases, and the junction held 4 bases outside the gene matches. CDR3 length equals 13 residues. Looked up from germline, CDR1 is SQVTM and CDR2 is ANQGSEA. As DNA, the CDR3 is TGCAGCGTTGACCCTAGCGGGAAGAATGAGCAGTTCTTC. It specifies CSVDPSGKNEQFF.

Ten or more counts support this clonotype. CDR3 in amino acids: CARRWSYSTDTQYF. For the CDR3, the DNA is TGTGCCAGACGGTGGTCGTATAGCACAGATACGCAGTATTTT. V is TRBV2 and J is TRBJ2-3; D ambiguous. Germline lookup yields CDR1 SNHLY and CDR2 FYNNEI. With 9 bases removed from V and 0 bases from J, the gap between germline ends came to 13 bases. The CDR3 extends over 14 amino acids. Supplemented by reference TRBV2 and TRBJ2-3, the full variable domain reads EPEVTQTPSHQVTQMGQEVILRCVPISNHLYFYWYRQILGQKVEFLVSFYNNEISEKSEIFDDQFSVERPDGSNFTLKIRSTKLEDSAMYFCARRWSYSTDTQYFGPGTRLTVL.

The genes are TRBV5-1 and TRBJ1-2; 8 bases line up with TRBD1. The germline gives CDR1 SGHRS, CDR2 YFSETQ. The CDR3 contains 16 residues. Trimming removed 4 bases from V and 3 bases from J; junction bases left unmatched: 11. The CDR3 DNA follows: TGCGCCAGCAGCAATTACCCCAGGGGGCCTTACTATGGCTACACCTTC. Translating it yields CASSNYPRGPYYGYTF.

At least ten counts were recorded for this clonotype. J is TRBJ1-1 and V is TRBV5-6; 8 bases align to TRBD1. J gave up 6 bases and V 2 bases, and 9 bases lay outside the gene matches. Germline V CDR1 and CDR2: SGHDT, YYEEEE. The CDR3 runs 15 residues. The CDR3 DNA follows: TGTGCCAGCAGCTTTCGGACAGGGTTGTTATCTGAAGCTTTCTTT. It specifies CASSFRTGLLSEAFF. Full variable domain (missing parts from reference TRBV5-6 and TRBJ1-1): DAGVTQSPTHLIKTRGQQVTLRCSPKSGHDTVSWYQQALGQGPQFIFQYYEEEERQRGNFPDRFSGHQFPNYSSELNVNALLLGDSALYLCASSFRTGLLSEAFFGQGTRLTVV.

This sequence joins TRBV5-6 and TRBJ2-1, with 10 nucleotides matching TRBD2. Looked up from germline, CDR1 is SGHDT and CDR2 is YYEEEE. Trimming at V came to 4 bases and at J to 8 bases, leaving 12 bases not matched to a gene. The CDR3 is made up of 16 amino acids. The CDR3 DNA reads as TGTGCCAGCAGCCCCCAACTAGCGGGAACCACATATGAGCAGTTCTTC. Its protein product is CASSPQLAGTTYEQFF.

The chain employs TRBV5-6 and TRBJ1-6; 9 nucleotides match TRBD1. The CDR3 is 15 amino acids. Trimming removed 4 bases from V and 9 bases from J; junction bases left unmatched: 8. Germline CDR1 SGHDT, CDR2 YYEEEE. CDR3 in DNA: TGTGCCAGCAGCCCCGGGACAGGGTCTAGTTCACCCCTCCACTTT. This sequence encodes CASSPGTGSSSPLHF.

The chain recombines TRBV11-1 with TRBJ1-2; 12 nucleotides line up with TRBD1. Germline V gives CDR1 SGHAT, CDR2 FQDESV (reference sequence). There are 19 residues in the CDR3. After removal of 1 base from V and 6 bases from J, the junction contained 15 bases not matched to a gene. The CDR3: CASSLGAFVGTGGNDGYTF. The CDR3 DNA reads as TGTGCCAGCAGCTTAGGAGCGTTCGTTGGGACAGGGGGCAACGATGGCTACACCTTC.